The source of this T cell receptor (beta chain) is a study of cytotoxic CD8 clonotypes in ibrutinib-treated CLL. On the study more broadly: Mean yields were 255,043 productive templates and some 90,000 productive rearrangements per sample. Findings of the study overall: Before falling back toward baseline at progression, clonality had risen at the time of ibrutinib response. The clonality rise at ibrutinib response reflected private clonotype expansion.

In regard to this clone: The antigen remains unidentified.

Sequencing sought depths of 1 in 200,000 to 1 in 1 million T cells. Some clones are missing from TCRdb's copy, which holds only in-frame ones; the method was immunoSEQ multiplex PCR. The data hold some 58,000 clones, with roughly 71% observed a single time. The sequencing used PBMCs, collected after 12 months of ibrutinib treatment. This clonotype was sampled from a human donor with chronic lymphocytic leukemia.

The CDR3 coding sequence is TGTGCCAGCAGCTTGTCTGTTACGCAGTATTTT. Translating gives CASSLSVTQYF. The chain links TRBV14 to TRBJ2-3; D not resolved. The CDR3 runs 11 residues. The germline CDR1 and CDR2 sequences are SGHDN and FVKESK. Trimming pared 5 bases from V and 8 bases from J, leaving 8 bases between.